These 20 T cell receptor beta chains originate from one sample sequenced in a study of cytomegalovirus exposure and HLA in healthy donors. In the PCR, 60 Vbeta and 13 Jbeta primers were used. Measured with immunoSEQ multiplex PCR; TCRdb has only the in-frame clones, and not every one. The profile shows fewer than 180,000 clones, 60% to 85% of them singletons. The sample taken for sequencing was PBMCs. These receptor sequences come from a man aged 50 to 60 in good health and CMV-seropositive.

The rearrangement uses TRBV6-1 and TRBJ1-6, with a possible D match to TRBD1 (6 bases). Germline assignment: CDR1 MNHNS and CDR2 SASEGT. The V end was cut by 7 bases, the J end by 10 bases, with 17 bases between. This CDR3 region has 14 residues. CDR3 in amino acids: CASIVEQGRSPLHF. As DNA, the CDR3 is TGTGCCAGCATTGTTGAACAGGGAAGATCACCCCTCCACTTT.

The rearrangement joins TRBV7-9 to TRBJ2-7; perhaps TRBD1 as D (5 bases). Germline V gives CDR1 SEHNR, CDR2 FQNEAQ (reference sequence). The CDR3 is 14 residues long. V lost 4 bases and J 6 bases, leaving 16 bases between the germline ends. The CDR3 spells CASSYGRENSEQYF. The CDR3 bases are TGTGCCAGCAGCTATGGCAGGGAAAACTCCGAGCAGTACTTC.

V and J are TRBV7-9 and TRBJ2-5; 13 bases map to TRBD2. The V segment lost 5 bases and the J segment 4 bases; nucleotides outside the gene matches: 4. This CDR3 region has 15 residues. The germline gives CDR1 SEHNR, CDR2 FQNEAQ (reference sequence). CDR3 residues: CASSPGTSGTETQYF. The CDR3 nucleotides read TGTGCCAGCAGCCCTGGGACTAGCGGGACAGAGACCCAGTACTTC.

The chain uses TRBV11-3 and TRBJ1-5, with a weak D call TRBD1 (6 bases). Germline V gene lookup returns CDR1 SGHNT and CDR2 YENEEA. The germline V and J ends were trimmed by 10 bases and 0 bases, with 13 bases remaining between them. The CDR3 loop spans 14 amino acids. This CDR3 reads CANEQGFSNQPQHF. CDR3 nucleotides: TGTGCCAACGAACAGGGTTTTAGCAATCAGCCCCAGCATTTT.

This chain connects TRBV7-2 to TRBJ1-5, with 8 positions matching TRBD1. J gave up 4 bases and V 5 bases, and 4 bases lay outside the gene matches. CDR1 SGHTA and CDR2 FQGNSA come from the germline V gene. The CDR3 is 14 residues long. The chain's CDR3 is CASSRTGWNQPQHF. The CDR3 DNA is TGTGCCAGCAGCCGGACAGGGTGGAATCAGCCCCAGCATTTT.

The chain recombines TRBV14 with TRBJ2-7, with D hard to call. Germline CDR1 and CDR2: SGHDN and FVKESK. V lost 4 bases, J lost 3 bases, and 10 bases lay in between. The CDR3 has 13 amino acids. This chain's CDR3 is CASSRLAIYEQYF. The DNA for the CDR3 is TGTGCCAGCAGCCGGTTAGCAATCTACGAGCAGTACTTC.

The V and J genes are TRBV2 and TRBJ2-5; weak D call: TRBD1 (6 bases). Trimming took 10 bases from V and 5 from J, leaving 14 bases between them. This CDR3 comprises 12 residues. Per the germline V gene, CDR1 is SNHLY and CDR2 is FYNNEI. CDR3 nucleotide sequence: TGTGCCACCAGACAGGCCCCCGAGACCCAGTACTTC. Its translation: CATRQAPETQYF. Drawing the rest from reference TRBV2 and TRBJ2-5, the complete variable domain is EPEVTQTPSHQVTQMGQEVILRCVPISNHLYFYWYRQILGQKVEFLVSFYNNEISEKSEIFDDQFSVERPDGSNFTLKIRSTKLEDSAMYFCATRQAPETQYFGPGTRLLVL.

This chain joins TRBV15 and TRBJ2-3; TRBD2 matches at 8 bases. The V gene's germline CDR1 is LNHNV and CDR2 YYDKDF (reference sequence). The CDR3 has 15 amino acids. Trimming at V came to 5 bases and at J to 4 bases, leaving 8 bases not matched to a gene. The CDR3: CATSPAGGRADTQYF. CDR3 coding DNA: TGTGCCACCAGCCCGGCGGGGGGTAGGGCAGATACGCAGTATTTT.

This clone was seen only once. The chain joins TRBV6-6 to TRBJ2-7, with 12 bases that match TRBD2. This CDR3 has 16 residues. V was clipped by 6 bases and J by 3 bases; unmatched bases: 9. The V gene's germline CDR1 is MNHNY and CDR2 SVGAGI (reference sequence). CDR3 amino acids: CASSLATSGSGYEQYF. CDR3 sequence (DNA): TGTGCCAGCAGCTTAGCGACTAGCGGGAGTGGCTACGAGCAGTACTTC.

Only one count was recorded for this clone. One end of the junction fails to match germline, which may point to a read error. The chain is built from TRBV7-9 and TRBJ1-4; tentative D call: TRBD1 (5 bases). CDR1 and CDR2 (germline): SEHNR, FQNEAQ (reference sequence). The CDR3 sequence is 16 residues long. This chain's CDR3 is CSSSLDSPATNEKLFF. CDR3 in DNA: TGTTCCAGCAGCTTAGACAGCCCTGCAACTAATGAAAAACTGTTTTTT.

J is TRBJ2-5 and V is TRBV6-1, with 9 nucleotides matching TRBD1. From germline, CDR1 is MNHNS and CDR2 SASEGT. J was trimmed by 4 bases and V by 6 bases; bases with no gene match: 9. The CDR3 has 15 amino acids. The CDR3 nucleotides are TGTGCCAGCAGCAGAGGACAGGGGAACCCAGAGACCCAGTACTTC. Translated, it gives CASSRGQGNPETQYF.

The chain joins TRBV27 to TRBJ1-5; 11 nucleotides line up with TRBD1. CDR3 size: 15 residues. Germline assignment: CDR1 MNHEY and CDR2 SMNVEV (reference sequence). V was clipped by 5 bases and J by 4 bases; unmatched bases: 4. This CDR3 reads CASSTGQGVNQPQHF. CDR3 sequence (DNA): TGTGCCAGCAGTACGGGACAGGGGGTAAATCAGCCCCAGCATTTT.

This clone was counted once. This chain joins TRBV2 and TRBJ1-2, with a possible D match to TRBD1 (5 bases). Germline CDR1 SNHLY, CDR2 FYNNEI. The V and J ends lost 2 bases and 6 bases respectively, with 10 bases between them. The CDR3 is 13 amino acids. The CDR3 region is CASSEWTYDGYTF. CDR3 nucleotides: TGTGCCAGCAGTGAATGGACATACGATGGCTACACCTTC.

To note about this clone: Other DNA sequences in this specimen translate into the identical CDR3. The V gene is TRBV7-9, the J gene TRBJ2-7; 11 positions agree with TRBD1. This CDR3 has 15 residues. The trim removed 5 bases at V and 2 bases at J, leaving 5 bases unmatched. The germline CDR1 and CDR2 sequences are SEHNR and FQNEAQ (reference sequence). The CDR3: CASSPGTGGAYEQYF. The CDR3 DNA reads as TGTGCCAGCAGCCCTGGGACAGGGGGTGCCTACGAGCAGTACTTC.

V and J are TRBV6-1 and TRBJ2-1; 10 bases line up with TRBD2. Germline CDR1 MNHNS, CDR2 SASEGT. V lost 1 base, J lost 8 bases, and 8 bases stayed unmatched. The CDR3 has 16 amino acids. The CDR3 DNA is TGTGCCAGCAGTGAAGTCGGGGGAGCGGGAGGGCATGAGCAGTTCTTC. Its translation: CASSEVGGAGGHEQFF.

This chain joins TRBV12-5 and TRBJ2-5; TRBD1 agrees at 11 bases. The J segment lost 5 bases and the V segment lost 1 base, leaving 0 bases of the junction unmatched. Germline V gene sequence: CDR1 LGHNT, CDR2 FRNRAP. The CDR3 runs 14 residues. The CDR3 sequence is CASGLGDRGETQYF. In nucleotides, the CDR3 is TGTGCTAGTGGTTTGGGGGACAGGGGGGAGACCCAGTACTTC.

This clone was detected only a few times. The chain links TRBV6-5 to TRBJ2-7, with 10 nucleotides matching TRBD2. Germline V gene sequence: CDR1 MNHEY, CDR2 SVGAGI. CDR3 length: 14 residues. V shed 5 bases and J 5 bases; nucleotides not matched to a gene: 6. In DNA, the CDR3 is TGTGCCAGCAGTCGACCGGGACTAGCGCACGAGCAGTACTTC. This encodes CASSRPGLAHEQYF.

The chain's CDR3 is CASSKLDRSYEQYF. The CDR3 DNA follows: TGTGCCAGCAGCAAACTCGACAGGTCCTACGAGCAGTACTTC. The rearrangement uses TRBV21-1 and TRBJ2-7; TRBD1 was called by the table and not checked on the DNA. TRBV21-1 is a pseudogene segment. This CDR3 spans 14 amino acids.

This chain joins TRBV15 and TRBJ2-7, with D unclear. Trimming stripped 4 bases from V and 6 bases from J, with 19 bases between. In germline, CDR1 is LNHNV, CDR2 YYDKDF (reference sequence). CDR3 length equals 15 residues. CDR3 loop: CATSIRESGLSEQYF. CDR3 in DNA: TGTGCCACCAGCATCCGCGAAAGTGGGCTCTCCGAGCAGTACTTC.

The chain employs TRBV5-1 and TRBJ2-1, with 7 bases fitting TRBD2. This CDR3 spans 14 amino acids. J was trimmed by 5 bases and V by 0 bases; bases with no gene match: 2. Germline assignment: CDR1 SGHRS and CDR2 YFSETQ. The CDR3 reads CASSLVGGNNEQFF. Written as DNA, the CDR3 is TGCGCCAGCAGCTTGGTGGGAGGGAACAATGAGCAGTTCTTC.